These 12 T cell receptor beta chains came from one sample sequenced in a study of control samples from healthy donors and cancer patients. Some clones are missing from TCRdb's copy, which holds only in-frame ones; the method was immunoSEQ multiplex PCR. The data show 75,000 to 95,000 clones, roughly 84% seen once. Material: blood. These receptor sequences come from a woman aged 50 to 60 in good health.

In its sample, this clone was seen a few times. This CDR3 is CASSLSGRATEAFF. As DNA, the CDR3 is TGCGCCAGCAGCTTGTCCGGCAGAGCCACTGAAGCTTTCTTT. J is TRBJ1-1 and V is TRBV5-1, with no clear D. With 1 base removed from V and 4 bases from J, the gap between germline ends came to 11 bases. This CDR3 is built from 14 residues. From germline, CDR1 is SGHRS and CDR2 YFSETQ. The full variable domain, with the rest looked up from reference TRBV5-1 and TRBJ1-1, is KAGVTQTPRYLIKTRGQQVTLSCSPISGHRSVSWYQQTPGQGLQFLFEYFSETQRNKGNFPGRFSGRQFSNSRSEMNVSTLELGDSALYLCASSLSGRATEAFFGQGTRLTVV.

V usage is TRBV7-9 and J usage is TRBJ2-3, with D unclear. The CDR3 consists of 12 residues. CDR1 and CDR2 (germline): SEHNR, FQNEAQ (reference sequence). V was clipped by 2 bases and J by 4 bases, with 4 bases between them. In nucleotides, the CDR3 is TGTGCCAGCAGCTTATCGCCAGATACGCAGTATTTT. Translation: CASSLSPDTQYF.

The chain couples TRBV5-1 to TRBJ2-2; D call uncertain. The germline V gene encodes CDR1 SGHRS and CDR2 YFSETQ. Trimming took 5 bases from V and 1 from J, leaving 3 bases between them. The CDR3 consists of 12 residues. The DNA of the CDR3 is TGCGCCAGCAGAGAGAACACCGGGGAGCTGTTTTTT. Its protein product is CASRENTGELFF.

The CDR3: CASSDNRVNEQYF. The CDR3 nucleotides are TGTGCCAGCAGTGATAACAGAGTAAACGAGCAGTACTTC. J is TRBJ2-7 and V is TRBV25-1, with D unclear. Trimming removed 3 bases from V and 5 bases from J, with 11 bases in between. The CDR3 is made up of 13 amino acids. Germline-derived CDR1 and CDR2 are MGHDK and SYGVNS.

The chain uses TRBV11-2 and TRBJ1-3; D is unclear. Between the trimmed V and J ends, which lost 0 bases and 0 bases, there was a span of 6 bases. The CDR3 totals 15 residues. CDR1 and CDR2 (germline): SGHAT, FQNNGV. The CDR3 sequence is CASSLEPRSGNTIYF. CDR3 nucleotides: TGTGCCAGCAGCTTAGAACCCCGCTCTGGAAACACCATATATTTT.

The chain links TRBV6-2 or TRBV6-3 to TRBJ1-6; D call uncertain. From germline, CDR1 is MNHEY and CDR2 SVGEGT. The CDR3 runs 13 residues. Trimming took off 2 bases at V and 8 bases at J, with 7 bases between the two ends. The CDR3 DNA reads TGTGCCAGCAGTTACATTGACGATTCACCCCTCCACTTT. It encodes CASSYIDDSPLHF.

The chain carries TRBV5-6 and TRBJ2-7; D ambiguous. With 3 bases removed from V and 3 bases from J, the gap between germline ends came to 13 bases. The CDR3 runs to 14 residues. From germline, CDR1 is SGHDT and CDR2 YYEEEE. The CDR3 here is CASSSIRLGYEQYF. The CDR3 DNA sequence: TGTGCCAGCAGCTCAATCAGGCTGGGCTACGAGCAGTACTTC.

The table lists this clone with a count of one. The genes are TRBV29-1 and TRBJ1-2; D may be TRBD1 (5 bases). The CDR3 is 13 residues long. V lost 0 bases, J lost 4 bases, and 9 bases lay in between. Germline CDR1 reads SQVTM; CDR2 reads ANQGSEA. CDR3 amino acids: CSVEEGPSYGYTF. In DNA, the CDR3 is TGCAGCGTTGAAGAGGGACCTAGCTATGGCTACACCTTC.

This clone has only one observation. The rearrangement joins TRBV19 to TRBJ1-2; D is unresolved. The CDR3 sequence is 15 residues long. V shed 8 bases and J shed 0 bases, with 16 bases lying between them. Per germline, CDR1 LNHDA and CDR2 SQIVND (reference sequence). The CDR3 sequence: CASQPSVGTNYGYTF. The CDR3 DNA is TGTGCCAGTCAACCCTCCGTAGGGACTAACTATGGCTACACCTTC.

This clone has just one count. CDR3 nucleotide sequence: TGTGCCAGCAGCTTGGGGACAGGTATCACAGATACGCAGTATTTT. Translating it yields CASSLGTGITDTQYF. The rearrangement links TRBV7-7 to TRBJ2-3, with 8 positions matching TRBD1. There are 15 residues in the CDR3. Per germline, CDR1 SSHAT and CDR2 FNYEAQ (reference sequence). The ends lost 3 bases at V and 2 bases at J; junction bases unmatched: 4.

J is TRBJ2-2 and V is TRBV7-9; the D gene is possibly TRBD1 (8 bases). V lost 5 bases and J lost 2, with 15 bases in between. The CDR3 is made up of 16 amino acids. CDR1 SEHNR and CDR2 FQNEAQ come from the germline V gene (reference sequence). The CDR3 reads CASSPTGGVNTGELFF. For the CDR3, the DNA is TGTGCCAGCAGCCCAACAGGGGGGGTTAACACCGGGGAGCTGTTTTTT.

The rearrangement links TRBV3-1 (or the pseudogene TRBV3-2) to TRBJ2-1; TRBD1 matches at 7 bases. V trimming: 4 bases; J trimming: 6 bases; junction bases outside the gene matches: 3. The CDR3 runs to 13 residues. Germline CDR1 is LGHDT and CDR2 is YNNKEL (reference sequence). DNA of the CDR3: TGTGCCAGCAGCCGACAGGGCTTCAATGAGCAGTTCTTC. Encoded protein: CASSRQGFNEQFF.